The 32 T cell receptor beta chains listed next were all sequenced from one sample in a study of OX40 agonist ivuxolimab in advanced cancers. The data were produced by immunoSEQ multiplex PCR, yet TCRdb's version contains in-frame clones alone and is incomplete. In the table there are approximately 26,000 clones, roughly four fifths of which are singletons. The material was CD4+ or CD8+ T cells sorted from blood, obtained in a trial of the OX40 agonist ivuxolimab. The receptor set was obtained from an adult with an advanced solid tumor such as melanoma, head and neck, liver or kidney cancer.

The J gene is TRBJ1-1, the V gene TRBV6-1, with a weak D call TRBD1 (5 bases). Germline loops: CDR1 MNHNS, CDR2 SASEGT. This CDR3 region has 14 residues. V was trimmed by 4 bases and J by 4 bases, leaving 13 bases between them. Here the CDR3 DNA reads TGTGCCAGCAGTGTAGAAGGGGCGAGCACTGAAGCTTTCTTT. Its protein is CASSVEGASTEAFF.

This chain connects TRBV5-1 to TRBJ2-7; D gene unclear. Germline-derived CDR1 and CDR2 are SGHRS and YFSETQ. Trimming removed 3 bases at V and 7 bases at J, with 17 bases between. The CDR3 contains 14 residues. The CDR3 nucleotides read TGCGCCAGCAGCTCGGACGGGTCTTTGGGGGAGCAGTACTTC. Translating gives CASSSDGSLGEQYF. Together with reference TRBV5-1 and TRBJ2-7, the CDR3 gives the full variable domain: KAGVTQTPRYLIKTRGQQVTLSCSPISGHRSVSWYQQTPGQGLQFLFEYFSETQRNKGNFPGRFSGRQFSNSRSEMNVSTLELGDSALYLCASSSDGSLGEQYFGPGTRLTVT.

The chain has TRBV5-4 and TRBJ1-2; 7 nucleotides match TRBD1. V shed 4 bases and J 2 bases; nucleotides not matched to a gene: 5. The germline V gene has CDR1 SGHNT and CDR2 YYREEE (reference sequence). The CDR3 contains 14 residues. The chain's CDR3 is CASSADRANYGYTF. Here the CDR3 DNA reads TGTGCCAGCAGCGCTGACAGGGCCAACTATGGCTACACCTTC.

This rearrangement joins TRBV23-1 to TRBJ1-6; tentative D call: TRBD1 (6 bases). TRBV23-1 is identified as an open reading frame with a role that is uncertain. The V end was cut by 3 bases, the J end by 7 bases, with 13 bases between. This CDR3 spans 15 amino acids. In nucleotides, the CDR3 is TGCGCCAGCAGTCAGCCCGGGGGCCTGAATTCACCCCTCCACTTT. It is translated as CASSQPGGLNSPLHF.

This clone was found a few times. The chain recombines TRBV6-5 with TRBJ2-2, with 8 bases fitting TRBD1. The CDR3 runs to 14 residues. Trimming removed 8 bases from V and 1 base from J; junction bases left unmatched: 3. Germline CDR1 reads MNHEY; CDR2 reads SVGAGI. The CDR3 region has the DNA TGTGCCAGCGGGGGACAGGAGAACACCGGGGAGCTGTTTTTT. Protein: CASGGQENTGELFF.

This sequence joins TRBV7-6 and TRBJ2-2, with D unresolved. Between the trimmed V and J ends, which lost 5 bases and 4 bases, there was a span of 8 bases. Germline V CDR1 and CDR2: SGHVS, FNYEAQ. The CDR3 has 13 amino acids. CDR3 in amino acids: CASSRVSTGELFF. CDR3 DNA sequence: TGTGCCAGCAGCAGGGTTTCCACCGGGGAGCTGTTTTTT.

This clone was seen a single time. The junction does not match germline at one end; this may be a read error. The rearrangement uses TRBV2 and TRBJ2-7, with D tentatively TRBD1 (6 bases). The CDR3 extends over 13 amino acids. Germline V CDR1 and CDR2: SNHLY, FYNNEI. CDR3 bases: TGTGCCAGCAGTGAAGGGATGGGACAATCCTCGCCTTTC. It codes for CASSEGMGQSSPF.

In its sample, this clone was seen once. CDR3 bases: TGTGCCAGTAGTACTCTGACAGGGGAAGGTGAAAAACTGTTTTTT. It yields the protein CASSTLTGEGEKLFF. V usage is TRBV19 and J usage is TRBJ1-4, with 8 bases fitting TRBD1. Trimming removed 4 bases from V and 7 bases from J; junction bases left unmatched: 8. CDR1 and CDR2 from the germline V gene are LNHDA and SQIVND (reference sequence). The CDR3 is 15 amino acids. Using reference TRBV19 and TRBJ1-4 for the parts outside the CDR3, the full variable domain is DGGITQSPKYLFRKEGQNVTLSCEQNLNHDAMYWYRQDPGQGLRLIYYSQIVNDFQKGDIAEGYSVSREKKESFPLTVTSAQKNPTAFYLCASSTLTGEGEKLFFGSGTQLSVL.

The chain couples TRBV27 to TRBJ2-1; 7 bases agree with TRBD2. Germline V gene data show CDR1 as MNHEY and CDR2 as SMNVEV (reference sequence). Losses at the gene ends were 5 bases for V and 5 bases for J; bases not matched to a gene: 9. The CDR3 runs 15 residues. In nucleotides, the CDR3 is TGTGCCAGCAGTCCGACTAGCAATATAGACAATGAGCAGTTCTTC. Protein: CASSPTSNIDNEQFF.

The rearrangement links TRBV19 to TRBJ1-1; tentatively, D is TRBD1 (5 bases). V was shortened by 5 bases and J by 0 bases, with 10 bases between the two germline ends. Germline V gives CDR1 LNHDA, CDR2 SQIVND (reference sequence). The CDR3 length is 14 residues. CDR3 coding DNA: TGTGCCAGTAGTTGGGGGGGTTTGAACACTGAAGCTTTCTTT. Translated: CASSWGGLNTEAFF.

This clone is classed as large. The chain uses TRBV19 and TRBJ1-2, with a tentative D call TRBD1 (5 bases). The germline V and J ends were trimmed by 5 bases and 7 bases, with 8 bases remaining between them. Germline V gene lookup returns CDR1 LNHDA and CDR2 SQIVND (reference sequence). The CDR3 is 11 amino acids. CDR3 sequence (DNA): TGTGCCAGTAGTCAGGGAGGTGGCTACACCTTC. Protein product: CASSQGGGYTF. The full variable domain, with the rest looked up from reference TRBV19 and TRBJ1-2, is DGGITQSPKYLFRKEGQNVTLSCEQNLNHDAMYWYRQDPGQGLRLIYYSQIVNDFQKGDIAEGYSVSREKKESFPLTVTSAQKNPTAFYLCASSQGGGYTFGSGTRLTVV.

V and J are TRBV4-2 and TRBJ1-2; D is possibly TRBD1 (5 bases). The V end was cut by 1 base, the J end by 1 base, with 19 bases between. The germline V gene has CDR1 LGHNA and CDR2 YNFKEQ. This CDR3 contains 18 residues. The CDR3 loop reads CASSQGGDYSAINYGYTF. DNA of the CDR3: TGTGCCAGCAGCCAAGGGGGGGATTACAGCGCTATTAACTATGGCTACACCTTC.

V usage is TRBV4-1 and J usage is TRBJ1-2; D may be TRBD1 (5 bases). Germline V CDR1 and CDR2: MGHRA, YSYEKL. Trimming took 2 bases from V and 3 from J, leaving 16 bases between them. The CDR3 runs to 16 residues. The CDR3 coding sequence is TGCGCCAGCAGCCAATCACCAAGGGGCGACTACTATGGCTACACCTTC. Its protein product is CASSQSPRGDYYGYTF.

V and J are TRBV29-1 and TRBJ2-7; unclear D gene. The CDR3 contains 12 residues. V was clipped by 4 bases and J by 2 bases, with 9 bases between them. Germline CDR1 reads SQVTM; CDR2 reads ANQGSEA. CDR3 nucleotide sequence: TGCAGCGTTGTGGAGCCTACCTACGAGCAGTACTTC. It encodes CSVVEPTYEQYF.

The rearrangement uses TRBV5-8 and TRBJ1-6; a weak D match, TRBD1 (5 bases). Germline loops: CDR1 SGHTS, CDR2 YDEGEE. Trimming left V 2 bases short and J 7 bases short, with 13 bases between. There are 15 residues in the CDR3. CDR3 sequence: CASSLRGSGNSPLHF. The CDR3 bases are TGTGCCAGCAGCTTAAGGGGTTCGGGAAATTCACCCCTCCACTTT.

This clone is deemed medium-sized. The chain combines TRBV27 with TRBJ1-3; D gene unclear. Germline lookup yields CDR1 MNHEY and CDR2 SMNVEV (reference sequence). CDR3 length: 15 amino acids. Trimming took off 3 bases at V and 1 base at J, with 10 bases between the two ends. The CDR3 spells CASSLTRGSGNTIYF. CDR3 sequence (DNA): TGTGCCAGCAGTTTGACCCGAGGGTCTGGAAACACCATATATTTT.

This rearrangement joins TRBV5-1 to TRBJ2-7; 9 bases are shared with TRBD1. Germline V gene sequence: CDR1 SGHRS, CDR2 YFSETQ. J was trimmed by 4 bases and V by 4 bases; bases with no gene match: 6. The CDR3 is 14 residues long. The CDR3 coding sequence is TGCGCCAGCAGCCTGGGACAGGGACTATACGAGCAGTACTTC. Its translation: CASSLGQGLYEQYF.

This chain uses TRBV27 with TRBJ2-1; 10 nucleotides match TRBD1. The V gene's germline CDR1 is MNHEY and CDR2 SMNVEV (reference sequence). V gave up 2 bases and J gave up 8 bases; unmatched junction bases: 6. CDR3 length: 15 amino acids. In DNA, the CDR3 is TGTGCCAGCAGTTTAACCCCAGACAGGGGGCATGAGCAGTTCTTC. Amino acids: CASSLTPDRGHEQFF.

In this sample, this clone is medium-sized. The V call is TRBV10-1, the J call TRBJ2-5; TRBD2 matches 7 bases. The CDR3 length is 14 residues. The germline V gene encodes CDR1 WNHNN and CDR2 SYGVQD (reference sequence). J lost 5 bases, V lost 5 bases, and 8 bases had no gene match. The CDR3 coding sequence is TGCGCCAGCAGTCAAGACAGCGGGGTGGAGACCCAGTACTTC. Translated, it gives CASSQDSGVETQYF.

The CDR3, as DNA: TGTGCCAGCAGCTCAACCGGGACAGGAAACTATGGCTACACCTTC. Residues: CASSSTGTGNYGYTF. The chain couples TRBV7-9 to TRBJ1-2; TRBD1 aligns across 8 bases. The germline V gene encodes CDR1 SEHNR and CDR2 FQNEAQ (reference sequence). Trimming cost V 4 bases and J 2 bases; bases outside gene matches: 6. The CDR3 spans 15 residues.

V and J are TRBV5-4 and TRBJ1-2; D perhaps matches TRBD1 (6 bases). The germline V and J ends were trimmed by 3 bases and 6 bases, with 9 bases remaining between them. This CDR3 is 12 amino acids long. In germline, CDR1 is SGHNT, CDR2 YYREEE (reference sequence). The CDR3 DNA follows: TGTGCCAGCAGCTGGGAGGGGGATGGCTACACCTTC. Translated: CASSWEGDGYTF.

The J gene is TRBJ1-1, the V gene TRBV2; D gene unclear. The length of the CDR3 is 13 residues. Germline V gene lookup returns CDR1 SNHLY and CDR2 FYNNEI. The V end lost 4 bases, the J end lost 1 base, and 7 bases lay between the germline ends. This CDR3 is CASSVLSNTEAFF. As DNA, the CDR3 is TGTGCCAGCAGTGTACTTTCGAACACTGAAGCTTTCTTT.

The gene calls are TRBV25-1 and TRBJ2-2; 9 bases line up with TRBD2. V shed 7 bases and J 5 bases; nucleotides not matched to a gene: 8. Germline CDR1 and CDR2: MGHDK and SYGVNS. This CDR3 region has 15 residues. CDR3 coding DNA: TGTGCCAGCACCGACGGGCTAGCGGGGACCGGGGAGCTGTTTTTT. Amino acids: CASTDGLAGTGELFF.

As for this clone: At one boundary the junction diverges from the germline segment, which might be a read error. The chain is built from TRBV7-3 and TRBJ2-3; no clear D gene. Per the germline V gene, CDR1 is SGHTA and CDR2 is FQGTGA. CDR3 length: 14 amino acids. CDR3 region: CASGLGSMTDTQYF. In DNA form, the CDR3 reads TGTGCCAGCGGCTTGGGGTCTATGACAGATACGCAGTATTTT.

The chain couples TRBV6-5 to TRBJ2-7; 7 nucleotides align to TRBD1. V dropped 7 bases and J dropped 5; count of bases not matched to a gene: 8. CDR3 length equals 13 residues. CDR1 and CDR2 from the germline V gene are MNHEY and SVGAGI. This chain's CDR3 is CASNHRGIHEQYF. DNA of the CDR3: TGTGCCAGCAATCACAGGGGTATACACGAGCAGTACTTC.

The V call is TRBV7-9, the J call TRBJ1-2, with 7 bases that match TRBD1. Germline-derived CDR1 and CDR2 are SEHNR and FQNEAQ (reference sequence). The CDR3 has 12 amino acids. V was clipped by 7 bases and J by 8 bases; unmatched bases: 7. The chain's CDR3 is CASNQGEYGYTF. As DNA, the CDR3 is TGTGCCAGCAACCAGGGGGAATACGGCTACACCTTC.

This clone was detected a few times. The V gene is TRBV4-1, the J gene TRBJ1-3; D not certain. The V end was cut by 2 bases, the J end by 0 bases, with 11 bases between. CDR1 is MGHRA, CDR2 YSYEKL, per germline. The CDR3 totals 16 residues. The CDR3 bases are TGCGCCAGCAGCCAACACCAAGACCTCTCTGGAAACACCATATATTTT. Translated, it gives CASSQHQDLSGNTIYF.

This clone showed up just once. The chain joins TRBV5-6 to TRBJ2-7, with 7 bases that match TRBD1. CDR1 and CDR2 (germline): SGHDT, YYEEEE. This CDR3 is 14 amino acids long. Unmatched junction bases numbered 7, after V lost 3 bases and J lost 4 bases. CDR3: CASSSPQGRYEQYF. In DNA, the CDR3 is TGTGCCAGCAGCTCCCCACAGGGGAGATACGAGCAGTACTTC.

The chain has TRBV6-5 and TRBJ1-1; 10 positions match TRBD1. Germline CDR1 MNHEY, CDR2 SVGAGI. The CDR3 is 15 amino acids. After removal of 0 bases from V and 5 bases from J, the junction contained 3 bases not matched to a gene. The CDR3 region is CASSYSGTGETEAFF. CDR3 nucleotides: TGTGCCAGCAGTTACTCTGGGACAGGGGAGACTGAAGCTTTCTTT.

In its sample, this clone was seen once. The chain joins TRBV7-9 to TRBJ1-2; D remains unclear. The length of the CDR3 is 13 residues. CDR1 and CDR2 from the germline V gene are SEHNR and FQNEAQ (reference sequence). Between the trimmed V and J ends, which lost 6 bases and 4 bases, there was a span of 12 bases. CDR3 bases: TGTGCCAGCAGGGACCCCGAGGGCTATGGCTACACCTTC. As protein: CASRDPEGYGYTF.

The chain carries TRBV10-3 and TRBJ2-7, with 7 nucleotides matching TRBD2. The V gene end was trimmed by 6 bases and the J gene end by 4 bases; junction bases not matched to a gene: 9. CDR1 ENHRY and CDR2 SYGVKD come from the germline V gene. This CDR3 contains 14 residues. The chain's CDR3 is CAIREQSGVYEQYF. The DNA for the CDR3 is TGTGCCATCAGGGAGCAAAGCGGGGTTTACGAGCAGTACTTC.

This rearrangement joins TRBV11-3 to TRBJ2-2, with TRBD1 identical over 10 bases. CDR3 length equals 16 residues. Germline loops: CDR1 SGHNT, CDR2 YENEEA. V was clipped by 0 bases and J by 8 bases; unmatched bases: 6. The CDR3 sequence: CASSLDGQGGQGELFF. CDR3 DNA sequence: TGTGCCAGCAGCTTAGACGGACAGGGGGGACAAGGGGAGCTGTTTTTT.